These T cell receptor beta chains were read from a single sample in a study of CD8+CD57+ T cells in acquired aplastic anemia. One entry per CDR3 protein, called by TCRdb with MiXCR from the reads. The sample yields 150,000 to 200,000 distinct CDR3 sequences, over 40% seen once. Sequenced sample: sorted CD4+, CD8+, or CD8+CD57+ T cells (not recorded which) from PBMCs. The source of these receptors is a human donor with aplastic anemia. CDR3s include the opening cysteine and the closing phenylalanine or tryptophan. D genes are given only for firm matches. Rows may omit the clone size; those that give it use once, few, many or a size class.

>NA|many|TRBJ2-6|13|TRBV20-1
CSAEGKGANVLTF
TGCAGTGCTGAGGGGAAAGGGGCCAACGTCCTGACTTTC
>TRBD1|NA|TRBJ2-7|14|TRBV20-1
CSARALGQRYEQYF
TGCAGTGCTAGGGCCCTGGGACAGCGCTACGAGCAGTACTTC
>NA|NA|TRBJ2-7|13|TRBV7-2
CASRFGVSYEQYF
TGTGCCAGCAGATTTGGCGTATCCTACGAGCAGTACTTC
>NA|few|TRBJ2-3|13|TRBV2
CASKWDRTDTQYF
TGTGCCAGCAAGTGGGATCGCACAGATACGCAGTATTTT
>NA|NA|TRBJ1-4|16|TRBV11-1
CASTLSWGPRDEKLFF
TGTGCCAGCACCCTTTCGTGGGGACCCAGGGATGAAAAACTGTTTTTT
>NA|NA|TRBJ1-2|16|TRBV5-1
CASSSAATGANYGYTF
TGCGCCAGCAGCTCCGCAGCCACGGGAGCTAACTATGGCTACACCTTC
>NA|NA|TRBJ2-5|13|TRBV29-1
CSVQLRVKETQYF
TGCAGCGTTCAGTTACGGGTTAAAGAGACCCAGTACTTC
>NA|NA|TRBJ2-4|19|TRBV18
CASSPPMAGAFLAKNIQYF
TGTGCCAGCTCACCACCGATGGCAGGGGCATTCCTAGCCAAAAACATTCAGTACTTC
>NA|NA|TRBJ2-3|19|TRBV7-3
CASSLKGRAPSGGADTQYF
TGTGCCAGCAGCTTAAAGGGCAGGGCCCCCTCGGGTGGCGCAGATACGCAGTATTTT
>NA|many|TRBJ2-5|14|TRBV4-1
CASSHTSVQETQYF
TGCGCCAGCAGCCATACCAGCGTGCAAGAGACCCAGTACTTC
>TRBD1|NA|TRBJ2-3|17|TRBV7-2
CASSQDEGQGGVDTQYF
TGTGCCAGCAGCCAAGATGAAGGACAGGGGGGTGTAGATACGCAGTATTTT
>TRBD1|NA|TRBJ2-3|14|TRBV19
CASRGPGGADTQYF
TGTGCCAGTAGGGGGCCAGGGGGTGCAGATACGCAGTATTTT
>TRBD2|NA|TRBJ2-3|14|TRBV9
CASSITSGSDTQYF
TGTGCCAGCAGCATCACTAGCGGGAGTGATACGCAGTATTTT
>TRBD1|many|TRBJ1-2|14|TRBV6-1
CASRQGHPNYGYTF
TGTGCCAGCAGACAGGGGCATCCTAACTATGGCTACACCTTC
>NA|NA|TRBJ2-3|12|TRBV20-1
CSARDVPDTQYF
TGCAGTGCTAGAGATGTTCCGGATACGCAGTATTTT
>TRBD1|few|TRBJ2-7|15|TRBV10-3
CAIKSGQGGFREQYF
TGTGCCATCAAGTCAGGACAGGGTGGGTTCCGCGAGCAGTACTTC
>TRBD2|NA|TRBJ2-7|16|TRBV5-6
CASSQLLAGGLYEQYF
TGTGCCAGCAGCCAACTACTAGCGGGGGGTCTCTACGAGCAGTACTTC
>NA|NA|TRBJ2-5|16|TRBV5-1
CASSLAPLGRQETQYF
TGCGCCAGCAGCTTGGCCCCCCTGGGGAGACAAGAGACCCAGTACTTC
>TRBD1|NA|TRBJ1-5|14|TRBV15
CATSPTREGANEHF
TGTGCCACCAGTCCGACGAGGGAGGGGGCCAATGAGCATTTT
>TRBD1|many|TRBJ1-1|14|TRBV10-3
CATKQGQLNTEAFF
TGTGCCACAAAACAGGGACAGTTGAACACTGAAGCTTTCTTT
>NA|many|TRBJ2-3|13|TRBV10-2
CASRGAGTDTQYF
TGCGCCAGCAGGGGGGCGGGGACAGATACGCAGTATTTT
>NA|NA|TRBJ2-3|15|TRBV2
CASRGDSLSTDTQYF
TGTGCCAGCCGGGGGGACAGTCTAAGCACAGATACGCAGTATTTT
>NA|many|TRBJ1-6|12|TRBV30
CAGRGEGSPLHF
TGTGCCGGAAGGGGTGAAGGGTCACCCCTCCACTTT
>NA|many|TRBJ1-1|13|TRBV6-5
CASTMGQGGSAFF
TGTGCCAGCACCATGGGGCAGGGCGGGTCGGCTTTCTTT
>TRBD1|many|TRBJ1-2|13|TRBV20-1
CSAAAGGNYGYTF
TGCAGCGCGGCCGCAGGGGGAAACTATGGCTACACCTTC
>NA|many|TRBJ2-7|14|TRBV7-6
CASSLTDLSYEQYF
TGTGCCAGCAGCTTAACGGATCTTTCCTACGAGCAGTACTTC
>NA|many|TRBJ1-2|14|TRBV5-6
CASSADYLNYGYTF
TGTGCCAGCAGCGCCGATTACCTTAACTATGGCTACACCTTC
>NA|NA|TRBJ2-5|12|TRBV10-3
CAIRALGETQYF
TGTGCCATCAGGGCTCTGGGAGAGACCCAGTACTTC
>NA|many|TRBJ1-6|16|TRBV15
CATSRGLDPASSPLHF
TGTGCCACCAGCAGAGGTCTGGACCCGGCAAGCTCACCCCTCCACTTT
>TRBD1|many|TRBJ2-2|16|TRBV19
CASSRDRGTNTGELFF
TGTGCCAGTAGTAGAGACAGGGGAACGAACACCGGGGAGCTGTTTTTT
>TRBD1|NA|TRBJ1-1|15|TRBV5-1
CASRGDRGQGTEAFF
TGCGCCAGCAGGGGAGACAGGGGGCAGGGCACTGAAGCTTTCTTT
>NA|NA|TRBJ2-3|15|TRBV20-1
CSARGSYHSTDTQYF
TGCAGTGCTAGGGGGAGCTACCATAGCACAGATACGCAGTATTTT
>TRBD1|NA|TRBJ2-7|13|TRBV15
CATSNGQGHEQYF
TGTGCCACCAGCAACGGACAGGGTCACGAGCAGTACTTC
>TRBD2|many|TRBJ2-5|13|TRBV5-6
CASSSTSGETQYF
TGTGCCAGCAGCTCGACTAGCGGTGAGACCCAGTACTTC
>NA|NA|TRBJ2-3|13|TRBV9
CASSVSGTDTQYF
TGTGCCAGCAGCGTATCGGGGACAGATACGCAGTATTTT
>NA|NA|TRBJ2-3|12|TRBV15
CVTSRDTDTQYF
TGTGTCACCAGCAGAGATACAGATACGCAGTATTTT
>NA|many|TRBJ2-1|15|TRBV5-6
CASSQGGSSYNEQFF
TGTGCCAGCAGCCAAGGCGGTAGCTCCTACAATGAGCAGTTCTTC
>NA|many|TRBJ2-1|14|TRBV5-5
CASSLVGVGNEQFF
TGTGCCAGCAGCTTGGTAGGGGTCGGAAATGAGCAGTTCTTC
>NA|few|TRBJ2-5|17|TRBV3-1
CASSHDRWTLEGETQYF
TGTGCCAGCAGCCACGACCGTTGGACGTTAGAAGGAGAGACCCAGTACTTC
>TRBD1|many|TRBJ1-1|15|TRBV9
CASGPLTGVNTEAFF
TGTGCCAGCGGACCACTGACAGGGGTGAACACTGAAGCTTTCTTT
>NA|NA|TRBJ1-4|16|TRBV16
CAGSQSAGGGEEKLFF
TGTGCCGGCAGCCAATCGGCGGGAGGAGGAGAAGAAAAACTGTTTTTT
>NA|NA|TRBJ2-6|14|TRBV9
CASGPVAGANVLTF
TGTGCCAGCGGTCCCGTCGCGGGGGCCAACGTCCTGACTTTC
>NA|NA|TRBJ1-6|15|TRBV15
CATSTGGTYNSPLHF
TGTGCCACCAGCACAGGAGGGACTTATAATTCACCCCTCCACTTT
>NA|NA|TRBJ2-3|15|TRBV7-3
CASSLTYTSTDTQYF
TGTGCCAGCAGCTTAACCTATACTAGCACAGATACGCAGTATTTT